This T cell receptor (beta chain) was captured by sequencing in a study of regulatory T cells in long-lasting Graves disease (dated by TCRdb to the early 2020s). Background on the whole study: Persistent Graves' disease was defined as antithyroid drug treatment for over 5 years with persistently positive TSH receptor autoantibodies. A total of some 35 samples underwent TCR sequencing: about 13 from persistent and approximately 20 from newly diagnosed Graves' disease patients. Antithyroid drugs had been taken for 8.5 to 12 years on average by persistent Graves' disease patients in the clinical cohort. The study took place in China and was registered as a clinical trial. Persistent Graves' disease patients were compared with newly diagnosed Graves' disease patients by peripheral blood TCR sequencing and RNA sequencing. Here is what the overall study found, with its caveats: More public clonotypes were shared among persistent patients (approximately 3,000) than among newly diagnosed patients (roughly 1,000). Only the TCR beta chain was sequenced and analyzed. Peripheral blood alone was examined, since thyroid tissue, which constituted the primary lesion, could not be accessed. Persistent disease showed preferential use of TRBV28, TRBJ1-2 and TRBJ2-5, whereas newly diagnosed disease favored TRBV20-1 and TRBJ2-1. The authors noted that the small sample size was a limitation that may lower accuracy. Lower TCR Shannon entropy and fewer highly expanded clones were observed in persistent Graves' disease patients than in newly diagnosed patients, which suggested clonal expansion.

CDR1 and CDR2, looked up from the germline V gene, are MDHEN and SYDVKM. V loses 4 bases, J loses 0 bases, and the germline ends lie 22 bases apart. The CDR3 measures 19 amino acids from cysteine to phenylalanine. The retained sequence is limited to the CDR3, 57 bases, with the frame set at the first base. Per the publication, the time point label means: persistent/refractory GD, antithyroid drugs over 5 years with positive TRAb. For both TCR sequencing and RNA sequencing, RNA was extracted from PBMCs in TRIzol. The diagnosis of Graves' disease was made according to American Thyroid Association guidelines. Patients were recruited from an endocrinology department in Xi'an, China. Each patient gave 7 to 9.5 milliliters of peripheral blood, collected in an EDTA anticoagulant tube. Ficoll Paque Plus density gradient separation was used to isolate PBMCs, and no further T cell sorting was performed. An Agilent 2100 Bioanalyzer and agarose gel were used to check RNA quality, while a NanoDrop 2000 measured RNA concentration.

The method behind the library was multiplex PCR. The sequencer was an Illumina HiSeq 4000. To build TCR beta libraries, CDR3 regions were amplified by Arm-PCR using iRepertoire HTBI primers. Before sequencing, the PCR products went through gel purification. The authors processed their data as follows. Gene usage analysis of CDR3 amino acid clonotypes used the approximately 62 TRBV and approximately 13 TRBJ segments found across samples. Filtered high-quality paired reads were merged into contigs using COPE and FqMerger. BLAST was used to align contigs to IMGT TRBV, TRBD and TRBJ reference genes, with CDR3 defined following IMGT. Any clonotype with a frequency above 0.1% was classified as a highly expanded clone. Shannon entropy was used to measure repertoire diversity, and the Gini coefficient was used to measure V-J evenness. Clonotypes shared by more than one individual were considered public. Starting from the raw public reads, TCRdb applied fastp trimming at Q25, assembled clones with MiXCR and retained in-frame beta chains. CDR3 protein duplicates are merged, each entry listing the most common genes and DNA. The V and J calls come from TCRdb's annotation, not from the publication. The table for this sample lists some 420,000 distinct CDR3 sequences; about 20% of them were counted only once. The biggest ten clones account for over 10% of the sample.

Concerning this clonotype: Its cognate antigen has yet to be identified. No quality values exist for individual bases; no much larger clone is one base distant.

The material sequenced was peripheral blood mononuclear cells (PBMCs), taken when the disease was refractory, from a patient treated with antithyroid drugs. The sequence is built from TRBV28 and TRBJ1-5, with a tentative D gene TRBD1 over 6 matching bases. The clonotype originates from a female donor with Graves disease. The CDR3 loop reads CASSSPKGWTDDSNQPQHF. The nucleotide sequence reads TGTGCCAGCAGTTCCCCGAAGGGGTGGACAGATGATAGCAATCAGCCCCAGCATTTT.